This TCR beta chain was captured in a study of naive and memory T cell subsets. Treatment of the sample: skin biopsy from PPD injection site in Mantoux-positive individual. Input was roughly 1 to 1,100 ng of DNase-treated total RNA without cell sorting. An oligonucleotide containing a UMI was ligated to the 3' end of TCR cDNA. Skin biopsies came from PPD injection sites in Mantoux-positive individuals. This clonotype occurred many times. The V segment lost 3 bases and the J segment 7 bases; nucleotides outside the gene matches: 9. Germline loops: CDR1 SEHNR, CDR2 FQNEAQ (reference sequence). The CDR3 contains 16 residues. Blood and skin TCR RNA was reverse transcribed with alpha and beta constant primers. Amplification of ligated cDNA took four PCR rounds with SP2 and nested alpha and beta constant primers. TCRdb ran MiXCR on the UMI-ligation and nested PCR reads and lists one entry per CDR3 protein. This sample has fewer than 20,000 distinct CDR3 sequences, with roughly 9% found just once.

The specimen was skin, collected from a tuberculin skin test site. The sequence came from an adult in good health. The chain couples TRBV7-9 to TRBJ1-6; 7 bases are a match to TRBD1. The CDR3 DNA reads as TGTGCCAGCAGCTTTAGTAGGGGGACAGAGAATTCACCCCTCCACTTT. Amino acid sequence: CASSFSRGTENSPLHF.